The present T cell receptor beta chain was sequenced within a study of neurological immune-mediated disorders. This clonotype was observed many times. Its antigen is currently unknown. Study-level results: The multiple sclerosis repertoire cluster was not associated with any clinical or MRI feature. The most TCR clonal expansion was seen in HTLV-1-associated myelopathy, and the least was seen in multiple sclerosis, which fell below healthy controls.

The cDNA was generated through 5'RACE incorporating 10-nucleotide random UMIs. The output of every sequencing run, over 160 million TCR-beta sequences, came from 15-18 subjects. TCRdb ran MiXCR on the 5' RACE reads and lists one entry per CDR3 protein. This sample has about 74,000 distinct CDR3 sequences, with roughly 5.6% found just once. Sequenced material: PBMCs. The TCR comes from a young man with multiple sclerosis.

This chain's CDR3 is CSAPPRGREQYF. For the CDR3, the DNA is TGCAGTGCTCCCCCCCGGGGGAGGGAGCAGTACTTC. V is TRBV20-1 and J is TRBJ2-7; a possible D gene is TRBD2 (6 bases). The V end was cut by 5 bases, the J end by 7 bases, with 15 bases between. Germline lookup yields CDR1 DFQATT and CDR2 SNEGSKA (reference sequence). The CDR3 is 12 amino acids.